Following are 28 T cell receptor beta chains from one sample sequenced in a study of T cell changes during pregnancy in multiple sclerosis. The assay was immunoSEQ multiplex PCR, and TCRdb's table has in-frame clones only and misses some. The table lists some 100,000 clones, around nine tenths of them singletons. The sample here was peripheral blood, taken in the second trimester of pregnancy. The source of these receptors is a female donor with multiple sclerosis, enrolled in a pregnancy study.

The chain carries TRBV7-8 and TRBJ2-1; 7 bases are shared with TRBD1. This CDR3 is built from 16 residues. The V gene's germline CDR1 is SGHVS and CDR2 FQNEAQ. V gave up 6 bases and J gave up 3 bases; unmatched junction bases: 11. The CDR3 DNA is TGTGCCAGCAGTCTCCGGACCTGGACAGGCTACAATGAGCAGTTCTTC. Encoded protein: CASSLRTWTGYNEQFF.

J is TRBJ2-4 and V is TRBV19; TRBD2 matches at 14 bases. There are 18 residues in the CDR3. Germline V gene sequence: CDR1 LNHDA, CDR2 SQIVND (reference sequence). Unmatched junction bases numbered 13, after V lost 3 bases and J lost 9 bases. The CDR3 nucleotides are TGTGCCAGTAGTATCTTTAAGGGGACTAGCGGGAGAAGCGGCATTCAGTACTTC. This gives the protein CASSIFKGTSGRSGIQYF.

V and J are TRBV9 and TRBJ2-1; TRBD2 matches 8 bases. This CDR3 contains 15 residues. Germline V gene sequence: CDR1 SGDLS, CDR2 YYNGEE. Trimming at V came to 1 base and at J to 6 bases, leaving 6 bases not matched to a gene. CDR3 protein: CASSVSSGTSNEQFF. Here the CDR3 DNA reads TGTGCCAGCAGCGTAAGTAGCGGGACGAGCAATGAGCAGTTCTTC. The complete variable domain, with remaining parts taken from reference TRBV9 and TRBJ2-1, reads DSGVTQTPKHLITATGQRVTLRCSPRSGDLSVYWYQQSLDQGLQFLIQYYNGEERAKGNILERFSAQQFPDLHSELNLSSLELGDSALYFCASSVSSGTSNEQFFGPGTRLTVL.

The J gene is TRBJ1-2, the V gene TRBV18, with 7 bases aligning to TRBD1. V was clipped by 2 bases and J by 2 bases; unmatched bases: 11. The CDR3 runs 17 residues. CDR1 KGHSH and CDR2 LQKENI come from the germline V gene. CDR3 region: CASSPLNRQGANYGYTF. Here the CDR3 DNA reads TGTGCCAGCTCACCATTGAATAGACAGGGTGCGAACTATGGCTACACCTTC. The whole variable domain, filled in from reference TRBV18 and TRBJ1-2, reads NAGVMQNPRHLVRRRGQEARLRCSPMKGHSHVYWYRQLPEEGLKFMVYLQKENIIDESGMPKERFSAEFPKEGPSILRIQQVVRGDSAAYFCASSPLNRQGANYGYTFGSGTRLTVV.

The chain links TRBV4-2 to TRBJ2-1; 15 positions agree with TRBD2. The CDR3 sequence is 19 residues long. Germline lookup yields CDR1 LGHNA and CDR2 YNFKEQ. After removal of 2 bases from V and 1 base from J, the junction contained 6 bases not matched to a gene. The CDR3 region is CASSQLPGTSGGSYNEQFF. CDR3 in DNA: TGTGCCAGCAGCCAACTACCCGGGACTAGCGGGGGGTCCTACAATGAGCAGTTCTTC.

This chain joins TRBV10-1 and TRBJ2-3; perhaps TRBD2 as D (5 bases). With 5 bases removed from V and 4 bases from J, the gap between germline ends came to 7 bases. This CDR3 region has 12 residues. Germline lookup yields CDR1 WNHNN and CDR2 SYGVQD (reference sequence). The CDR3 DNA is TGCGCCAGCAGTCGGGGAGCAGATACGCAGTATTTT. Protein product: CASSRGADTQYF.

The J gene is TRBJ1-1, the V gene TRBV7-9, with 10 bases that match TRBD1. Germline values: CDR1 SEHNR, CDR2 FQNEAQ (reference sequence). CDR3 length: 14 amino acids. The ends lost 5 bases at V and 5 bases at J; junction bases unmatched: 5. The CDR3 loop reads CASSPTGGWTEAFF. The CDR3 DNA reads as TGTGCCAGCAGCCCGACAGGGGGCTGGACTGAAGCTTTCTTT.

This chain joins TRBV2 and TRBJ2-5; 11 bases agree with TRBD2. The V gene end was trimmed by 6 bases and the J gene end by 8 bases; junction bases not matched to a gene: 11. CDR1 and CDR2 (germline): SNHLY, FYNNEI. The CDR3 has 15 residues. In nucleotides, the CDR3 is TGTGCCAGCAGGTCAGGGACTAGCGGTGGTGGTACCCAGTACTTC. Translated: CASRSGTSGGGTQYF.

The chain combines TRBV4-1 with TRBJ1-2; no clear D. CDR1 is MGHRA and CDR2 is YSYEKL in the germline V gene. The germline V and J ends were trimmed by 0 bases and 4 bases, with 9 bases remaining between them. This CDR3 region has 14 residues. The CDR3, as DNA: TGCGCCAGCAGCCAAGAAGCCACCCTCTATGGCTACACCTTC. This codes for CASSQEATLYGYTF.

The chain links TRBV7-9 to TRBJ1-1; no reliable D call. CDR1 and CDR2 (germline): SEHNR, FQNEAQ (reference sequence). This CDR3 comprises 12 residues. The CDR3 nucleotides are TGTTTCGGGTGGAGACCAAACACTGAAGCTTTCTTT. Translation: CFGWRPNTEAFF.

The chain couples TRBV5-6 to TRBJ1-2; D may be TRBD1 (5 bases). The CDR3 extends over 15 amino acids. CDR1 is SGHDT and CDR2 is YYEEEE in the germline V gene. With 0 bases removed from V and 4 bases from J, the gap between germline ends came to 13 bases. The CDR3 protein is CASSLAAAQGYGYTF. The DNA of the CDR3 is TGTGCCAGCAGCTTGGCGGCCGCGCAGGGCTATGGCTACACCTTC.

The chain recombines TRBV6-1 with TRBJ2-7; D call uncertain. The CDR3 length is 18 residues. The V end lost 3 bases, the J end lost 0 bases, and 21 bases lay between the germline ends. Germline values: CDR1 MNHNS, CDR2 SASEGT. This chain's CDR3 is CASSDTLPGSRYSYEQYF. CDR3 nucleotides: TGTGCCAGCAGTGATACGCTCCCAGGCTCCCGCTACTCCTACGAGCAGTACTTC.

This chain links TRBV28 with TRBJ2-7; 12 bases are shared with TRBD2. Germline CDR1 and CDR2: MDHEN and SYDVKM. This CDR3 contains 15 residues. The J segment lost 9 bases and the V segment lost 5 bases, leaving 11 bases of the junction unmatched. Written as DNA, the CDR3 is TGTGCCAGCAGTGCCGGACTAGCGGGGTCGAAGGGGCAGTACTTC. Protein sequence: CASSAGLAGSKGQYF. Full variable domain (rest looked up from reference TRBV28 and TRBJ2-7): DVKVTQSSRYLVKRTGEKVFLECVQDMDHENMFWYRQDPGLGLRLIYFSYDVKMKEKGDIPEGYSVSREKKERFSLILESASTNQTSMYLCASSAGLAGSKGQYFGPGTRLTVT.

The chain joins TRBV10-3 to TRBJ1-3; D call uncertain. V dropped 10 bases and J dropped 0 bases, with 4 bases sitting between them. This CDR3 has 11 residues. From germline, CDR1 is ENHRY and CDR2 SYGVKD. The CDR3 nucleotides read TGTGCCACCTCCTCTGGAAACACCATATATTTT. Amino acid sequence: CATSSGNTIYF.

The rearrangement joins TRBV18 to TRBJ1-3; possible D gene TRBD1, 5 bases. This CDR3 spans 17 amino acids. Germline V gene lookup returns CDR1 KGHSH and CDR2 LQKENI. V was shortened by 2 bases and J by 0 bases, with 14 bases between the two germline ends. This CDR3 reads CASSPLGRTPSGNTIYF. Here the CDR3 DNA reads TGTGCCAGCTCACCATTAGGGAGGACACCCTCTGGAAACACCATATATTTT.

CDR3 coding DNA: TGCAGCGTCGGGTCCTTAAACTATGGCTACACCTTC. Translating it yields CSVGSLNYGYTF. This chain links TRBV29-1 with TRBJ1-2; no definite D call. CDR3 length: 12 residues. Trimming stripped 6 bases from V and 2 bases from J, with 10 bases between. Germline V gene data show CDR1 as SQVTM and CDR2 as ANQGSEA. The variable domain in full, with the rest retrieved from reference TRBV29-1 and TRBJ1-2, is SAVISQKPSRDICQRGTSLTIQCQVDSQVTMMFWYRQQPGQSLTLIATANQGSEATYESGFVIDKFPISRPNLTFSTLTVSNMSPEDSSIYLCSVGSLNYGYTFGSGTRLTVV.

The chain is built from TRBV30 and TRBJ1-2, with TRBD1 matching 8 bases. Trimming took 5 bases from V and 7 from J; bases not matched to a gene: 15. This CDR3 contains 15 residues. The germline V gene has CDR1 GTSNPN and CDR2 SVGIG (reference sequence). CDR3 nucleotide sequence: TGTGCCTGGTGTGCAGGGGGCTATATGAGTGGTGGCTACACCTTC. Residues: CAWCAGGYMSGGYTF.

The genes are TRBV5-8 and TRBJ2-2; 7 nucleotides agree with TRBD2. The germline V gene has CDR1 SGHTS and CDR2 YDEGEE. Trimming cost V 0 bases and J 3 bases; bases outside gene matches: 8. This CDR3 has 17 residues. DNA of the CDR3: TGTGCCAGCAGCTTGGGAGCGGGGACGCTCCACACCGGGGAGCTGTTTTTT. Protein sequence: CASSLGAGTLHTGELFF.

The chain joins TRBV5-1 to TRBJ1-5, with 8 bases matching TRBD1. Per germline, CDR1 SGHRS and CDR2 YFSETQ. This CDR3 spans 14 amino acids. V lost 2 bases, J lost 7 bases, and 5 bases stayed unmatched. The CDR3 loop reads CASSLSGGMQPQHF. CDR3 nucleotides: TGCGCCAGCAGCTTATCAGGGGGCATGCAGCCCCAGCATTTT. Full variable domain (outside the CDR3, taken from reference TRBV5-1 and TRBJ1-5): KAGVTQTPRYLIKTRGQQVTLSCSPISGHRSVSWYQQTPGQGLQFLFEYFSETQRNKGNFPGRFSGRQFSNSRSEMNVSTLELGDSALYLCASSLSGGMQPQHFGDGTRLSIL.

This clone was counted a single time. The chain joins TRBV14 to TRBJ1-2, with 9 bases matching TRBD1. In germline, CDR1 is SGHDN, CDR2 FVKESK. Unmatched junction bases numbered 6, after V lost 4 bases and J lost 0 bases. CDR3 length equals 16 residues. The CDR3 is CASSPGQGFANYGYTF. CDR3 bases: TGTGCCAGCAGCCCCGGACAGGGGTTCGCTAACTATGGCTACACCTTC.

This chain connects TRBV7-2 to TRBJ2-7, with 8 bases fitting TRBD2. Trimming at V came to 5 bases and at J to 2 bases, leaving 11 bases not matched to a gene. The CDR3 covers 16 residues. Germline V CDR1 and CDR2: SGHTA, FQGNSA. CDR3 loop: CASSPRVAGYPYEQYF. As DNA, the CDR3 is TGTGCCAGCAGCCCCAGGGTAGCGGGATACCCCTACGAGCAGTACTTC.

The V gene is TRBV6-5, the J gene TRBJ1-2; TRBD1 matches at 12 bases. Germline CDR1 reads MNHEY; CDR2 reads SVGAGI. The length of the CDR3 is 14 residues. Losses at the gene ends were 8 bases for V and 3 bases for J; bases not matched to a gene: 4. The CDR3 DNA is TGTGCCAGCGGGACAGGGGGCGGCTACTATGGCTACACCTTC. Translation: CASGTGGGYYGYTF.

This chain links TRBV6-1 with TRBJ1-1; tentative D call: TRBD1 (6 bases). The ends were cut back, 5 bases at V and 5 bases at J, with 18 bases in the middle. Germline V gene data show CDR1 as MNHNS and CDR2 as SASEGT. This CDR3 has 15 residues. The CDR3 DNA reads TGTGCCAGCAGTCTCCTTAGGGCCAGGGGTACTGAAGCTTTCTTT. The encoded protein is CASSLLRARGTEAFF.

This chain connects TRBV19 to TRBJ2-7; tentative D call: TRBD1 (5 bases). The ends were cut back, 2 bases at V and 6 bases at J, with 11 bases in the middle. This CDR3 is 13 amino acids long. CDR1 and CDR2 (germline): LNHDA, SQIVND (reference sequence). The CDR3 here is CASSIQGKGEQYF. Written as DNA, the CDR3 is TGTGCCAGTAGTATACAGGGTAAGGGCGAGCAGTACTTC.

V is TRBV9 and J is TRBJ2-7; D might be TRBD1 (6 bases). The V gene lost 5 bases and the J gene lost 5 bases, with 17 bases spanning the gap. CDR1 and CDR2 (germline): SGDLS, YYNGEE. CDR3 length equals 14 residues. Here the CDR3 reads CASSSTGYRDEQYF. The CDR3 nucleotides read TGTGCCAGCAGTTCTACAGGGTACCGCGACGAGCAGTACTTC.

The chain recombines TRBV28 with TRBJ1-4; 7 nucleotides agree with TRBD1. V dropped 5 bases and J dropped 7; count of bases not matched to a gene: 13. CDR1 MDHEN and CDR2 SYDVKM come from the germline V gene. This CDR3 region has 16 residues. The chain's CDR3 is CASSTTHRGGSEKLFF. The CDR3 nucleotides are TGTGCCAGCAGTACTACACACAGGGGTGGTAGTGAAAAACTGTTTTTT.

V is TRBV10-2 and J is TRBJ2-2, with 8 bases identical to TRBD2. The CDR3 runs 17 residues. V shed 6 bases, J shed 3 bases, and the junction held 12 bases outside the gene matches. Germline V CDR1 and CDR2: WSHSY, SAAADI. CDR3 DNA sequence: TGCGCCAGCAGCATGCTAGCGGGTGGGTTCCACACCGGGGAGCTGTTTTTT. Translation gives CASSMLAGGFHTGELFF.

The chain couples TRBV18 to TRBJ1-6; no definite D call. Germline V CDR1 and CDR2: KGHSH, LQKENI. Trimming shortened V by 2 bases and J by 5 bases, and 13 bases separated the two germline ends. This CDR3 is built from 16 residues. The CDR3 DNA sequence: TGTGCCAGCTCACCAAAGATCCACACCAATAATTCACCCCTCCACTTT. This codes for CASSPKIHTNNSPLHF.